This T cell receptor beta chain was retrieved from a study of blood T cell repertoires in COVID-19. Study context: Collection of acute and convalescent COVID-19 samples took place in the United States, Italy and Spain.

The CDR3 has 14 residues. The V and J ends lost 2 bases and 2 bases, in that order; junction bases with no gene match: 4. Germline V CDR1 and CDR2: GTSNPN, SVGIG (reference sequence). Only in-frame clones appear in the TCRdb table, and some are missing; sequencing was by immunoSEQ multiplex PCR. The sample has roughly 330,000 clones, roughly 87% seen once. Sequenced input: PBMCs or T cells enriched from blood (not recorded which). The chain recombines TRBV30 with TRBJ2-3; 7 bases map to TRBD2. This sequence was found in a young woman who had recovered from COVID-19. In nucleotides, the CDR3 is TGTGCCTGGAGTCGGGCGGGAGTCACAGATACGCAGTATTTT. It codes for CAWSRAGVTDTQYF. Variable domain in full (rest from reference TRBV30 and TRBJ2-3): SQTIHQWPATLVQPVGSPLSLECTVEGTSNPNLYWYRQAAGRGLQLLFYSVGIGQISSEVPQNLSASRPQDRQFILSSKKLLLSDSGFYLCAWSRAGVTDTQYFGPGTRLTVL.